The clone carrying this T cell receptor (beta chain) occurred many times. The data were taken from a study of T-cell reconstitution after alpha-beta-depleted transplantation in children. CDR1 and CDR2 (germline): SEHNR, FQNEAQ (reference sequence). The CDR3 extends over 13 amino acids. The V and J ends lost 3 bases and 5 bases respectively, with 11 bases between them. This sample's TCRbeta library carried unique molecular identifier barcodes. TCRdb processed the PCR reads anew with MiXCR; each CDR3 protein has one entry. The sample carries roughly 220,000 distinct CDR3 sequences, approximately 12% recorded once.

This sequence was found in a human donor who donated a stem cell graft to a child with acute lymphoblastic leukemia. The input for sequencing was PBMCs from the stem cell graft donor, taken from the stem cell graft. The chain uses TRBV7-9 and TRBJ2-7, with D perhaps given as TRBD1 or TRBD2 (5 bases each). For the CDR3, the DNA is TGTGCCAGCAGCTTCAGGGAGAACCACGAGCAGTACTTC. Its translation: CASSFRENHEQYF.